This entry concerns a single T cell receptor beta chain. Its antigen is as yet unknown. CDR1 is SGDLS and CDR2 is YYNGEE in the germline V gene. The CDR3 contains 14 residues. The V gene lost 4 bases and the J gene lost 5 bases, with 13 bases spanning the gap. Time point denoted: blood 4 weeks post-SBRT, at nephrectomy. Treatment of the sample: 15 Gy SBRT to primary tumor, nephrectomy 4 weeks later. After SBRT, blood was collected at 2 and 4 weeks, plus baseline. This record comes from a study of radiation and T cells in renal cell carcinoma. Study-wide findings and caveats: Baseline intratumoral clonotype presence is unknown without pretreatment biopsies.

Some clones are missing from TCRdb's copy, which holds only in-frame ones; the method was immunoSEQ multiplex PCR. The table includes about 34,000 clones, 81% detected once. This clonotype was sampled from a man aged 55 to 70 with renal cell carcinoma. The chain has TRBV9 and TRBJ1-5; weak D call: TRBD1 (6 bases). The sample consisted of blood, taken from a patient whose treatment included radiotherapy and nephrectomy. DNA of the CDR3: TGTGCCAGCAGCAGTCGACAGGCGGATCAGCCCCAGCATTTT. Residues: CASSSRQADQPQHF.